Listed below are T cell receptor beta chains from one sample, sequenced in a study of T cells in localized non-small cell lung cancer. Generated by immunoSEQ multiplex PCR, the TCRdb table keeps only in-frame clones and is missing some. The sample lists about 52,000 clones; about 87% were seen once. The sequencing here drew on PBMCs, taken before any cancer treatment. The receptors derive from a female donor with stage II lung adenocarcinoma. CDR3s include the opening cysteine and the closing phenylalanine or tryptophan. A D gene is named only where the DNA matches it firmly. Clone size is stated in some rows and not others, as once, few, many or a class when expanded.

once | TRBD2 | TRBJ2-1 | TRBV7-8 | CASSLAWTSNEQFF | TGTGCCAGCAGCTTAGCTTGGACTAGCAATGAGCAGTTCTTC
NA | NA | TRBJ2-7 | TRBV5-6 | CASSPWTEYSYEQYF | TGTGCCAGCAGCCCTTGGACAGAATACTCCTACGAGCAGTACTTC
NA | NA | TRBJ1-4 | TRBV7-9 | CASSLEEGINEKLFF | TGTGCCAGCAGCTTAGAAGAGGGAATTAATGAAAAACTGTTTTTT
once | TRBD1 | TRBJ1-5 | TRBV19 | CASRETGEQPQHF | TGTGCCAGTAGGGAAACAGGGGAACAGCCCCAGCATTTT
NA | NA | TRBJ1-2 | TRBV2 | CASTAVGGVANYGYTF | TGTGCCAGCACAGCAGTCGGGGGTGTGGCCAACTATGGCTACACCTTC
NA | NA | TRBJ2-5 | TRBV5-4 | CASSLGRGGGETQYF | TGTGCCAGCAGCTTGGGTAGGGGCGGTGGAGAGACCCAGTACTTC
NA | NA | TRBJ2-7 | TRBV5-1 | CASSLGQARADEQYF | TGCGCCAGCAGCTTGGGACAGGCGAGAGCGGACGAGCAGTACTTC
NA | NA | TRBJ1-6 | TRBV13 | CASSLESRRISPLHF | TGTGCCAGCAGCTTAGAGTCCCGACGCATTTCACCCCTCCACTTT
NA | NA | TRBJ1-1 | TRBV12-5 | CASGVLRGTNTEAFF | TGTGCTAGTGGTGTACTCAGGGGCACCAACACTGAAGCTTTCTTT
NA | NA | TRBJ2-1 | TRBV14 | CASSPWSGYNEQFF | TGTGCCAGCAGCCCGTGGAGTGGATACAATGAGCAGTTCTTC
NA | TRBD2 | TRBJ2-5 | TRBV5-4 | CASSDTLAGGIETQYF | TGTGCCAGCAGCGACACCCTAGCGGGGGGAATAGAGACCCAGTACTTC
NA | NA | TRBJ1-2 | TRBV14 | CASSQDPVHRAGYGYTF | TGTGCCAGCAGCCAAGATCCAGTCCACAGGGCGGGCTATGGCTACACCTTC
NA | NA | TRBJ1-5 | TRBV27 | CASSLGQTIQPQHF | TGTGCCAGCAGTTTAGGACAGACCATCCAGCCCCAGCATTTT
NA | NA | TRBJ1-2 | TRBV11-2 | CASSLGGTGGYTF | TGTGCCAGCAGCTTAGGAGGGACCGGCGGCTACACCTTC
NA | NA | TRBJ2-2 | TRBV9 | CASSVLAGSTGELFF | TGTGCCAGCAGCGTATTGGCGGGGAGCACCGGGGAGCTGTTTTTT
once | TRBD1 | TRBJ1-2 | TRBV27 | CASSSNYRGAYGYTF | TGTGCCAGCAGTTCGAACTACAGGGGCGCCTATGGCTACACCTTC
NA | NA | TRBJ2-7 | TRBV7-9 | CASSLTGTPYEQYF | TGTGCCAGCAGCTTAACAGGAACCCCTTACGAGCAGTACTTC
NA | TRBD1 | TRBJ2-7 | TRBV15 | CATSSDRGRFKEQYF | TGTGCCACCAGCAGTGACAGGGGGCGATTTAAAGAGCAGTACTTC
NA | NA | TRBJ2-1 | TRBV7-7 | CASSLSANNEQFF | TGTGCTAGCAGCTTATCGGCCAACAATGAGCAGTTCTTC
NA | NA | TRBJ2-5 | TRBV18 | CASYSDEQETQYF | TGTGCCAGCTATTCGGACGAACAAGAGACCCAGTACTTC
NA | NA | TRBJ2-3 | TRBV2 | CASSRGAAFTDTQYF | TGTGCCAGCAGTCGGGGGGCCGCCTTCACAGATACGCAGTATTTT
NA | TRBD2 | TRBJ2-7 | TRBV7-2 | CASSSRRTSSYEQYF | TGTGCCAGCAGCTCACGCCGGACTAGCTCTTACGAGCAGTACTTC
NA | NA | TRBJ1-2 | TRBV5-4 | CASSPDTNYGYTF | TGTGCCAGCAGCCCCGACACTAACTATGGCTACACCTTC
NA | NA | TRBJ2-2 | TRBV5-8 | CASRLDGRSRELFF | TGTGCCAGCAGACTGGACGGCCGAAGCCGGGAGCTGTTTTTT
NA | NA | TRBJ1-5 | TRBV7-9 | CASSFSNQPQHF | TGTGCCAGCAGCTTCTCAAATCAGCCCCAGCATTTT
NA | TRBD1 | TRBJ1-2 | TRBV5-4 | CASSLDQTGPYGYTF | TGTGCCAGCAGCTTGGACCAGACAGGGCCGTATGGCTACACCTTC
NA | NA | TRBJ1-5 | TRBV2 | CASTLGRTNQPQHF | TGTGCCAGCACCCTAGGGAGGACCAATCAGCCCCAGCATTTT
NA | TRBD2 | TRBJ2-3 | TRBV7-2 | CASSLALTSGGFTDTQYF | TGTGCCAGCAGCTTAGCTCTTACTAGCGGGGGTTTCACAGATACGCAGTATTTT
NA | NA | TRBJ2-2 | TRBV2 | CASSEQGGTGELFF | TGTGCCAGCAGTGAGCAGGGGGGCACCGGGGAGCTGTTTTTT
NA | TRBD1 | TRBJ2-5 | TRBV5-1 | CASSLAGQALETQYF | TGCGCCAGCAGCTTGGCCGGACAGGCTTTAGAGACCCAGTACTTC
NA | TRBD2 | TRBJ2-7 | TRBV5-4 | CASSFQISGEQYF | TGTGCCAGCAGCTTCCAAATTAGCGGGGAGCAGTACTTC
NA | TRBD1 | TRBJ1-2 | TRBV19 | CASRGQGEDGYTF | TGTGCCAGTAGGGGACAGGGGGAGGATGGCTACACCTTC
NA | NA | TRBJ1-6 | TRBV6-1 | CASSEVTESSYNSPLHF | TGTGCCAGCAGTGAAGTGACTGAGAGCTCCTATAATTCACCCCTCCACTTT
NA | NA | TRBJ1-1 | TRBV29-1 | CSVAGVEAFF | TGCAGCGTTGCTGGAGTTGAAGCTTTCTTT
NA | TRBD1 | TRBJ1-5 | TRBV4-1 | CASSGLGTEDQPQHF | TGCGCCAGCAGCGGTCTGGGGACAGAAGATCAGCCCCAGCATTTT
NA | TRBD2 | TRBJ2-1 | TRBV9 | CASSVGVTGGYNEQFF | TGTGCCAGCAGCGTAGGCGTAACGGGGGGGTACAATGAGCAGTTCTTC
once | NA | TRBJ2-1 | TRBV5-1 | CASSLGDSHNEQFF | TGCGCCAGCAGCTTGGGCGACAGTCACAATGAGCAGTTCTTC
NA | TRBD2 | TRBJ2-3 | TRBV27 | CASSGPGLAGTDTQYF | TGTGCCAGCAGTGGACCGGGACTAGCGGGCACAGATACGCAGTATTTT
NA | NA | TRBJ2-5 | TRBV18 | CASSPGGRETQYF | TGTGCCAGCTCACCGGGGGGACGTGAGACCCAGTACTTC